Presented here are 9 T cell receptor beta chains from one specimen sequenced in a study of monozygotic twins with inflammatory bowel disease. TCRdb reanalyzed the 5' RACE reads and collapses them to one entry per CDR3 protein, without DNA. Its listing shows 120,000 to 150,000 distinct CDR3 sequences. Sequencing was performed on blood. These TCRs come from a human donor with ulcerative colitis or Crohn's disease, or a healthy co-twin of an affected twin (not recorded which).

The chain is built from TRBV6-1 and TRBJ2-7; TCRdb's D call of TRBD1 is untestable without DNA. The CDR3 has 14 residues. Germline values: CDR1 MNHNS, CDR2 SASEGT. The CDR3 loop is CASKGQISSYEQYF.

V is TRBV20-1 and J is TRBJ1-5; TCRdb's D gene call, TRBD1, goes unchecked for lack of DNA. CDR1 is DFQATT, CDR2 SNEGSKA, per germline (reference sequence). The CDR3 runs to 13 residues. This CDR3 reads CSARTGVQGAQHF.

The V and J genes are TRBV5-1 and TRBJ2-7; the TCRdb call, TRBD1, lacks DNA for checking. CDR3 size: 17 residues. CDR1 is SGHRS and CDR2 is YFSETQ in the germline V gene. CDR3 region: CASSLALLTGGIYEQYF.

The rearrangement links TRBV12-3 or TRBV12-4 to TRBJ2-7; TCRdb indicates TRBD1, and absent DNA this call remains unverified. The CDR3 extends over 13 amino acids. The chain's CDR3 is CASSFGGTYEQYF.

This sequence joins TRBV12-3 or TRBV12-4 and TRBJ1-2. The CDR3 sequence is 11 residues long. The chain's CDR3 is CASTRRGGYTF.

CDR3: CATSDLSTQYF. V is TRBV24-1 and J is TRBJ2-5. Germline V CDR1 and CDR2: KGHDR, SFDVKD. This CDR3 region has 11 residues.

This chain uses TRBV9 with TRBJ2-7; with no DNA, the TCRdb D assignment of TRBD2 cannot be verified. The length of the CDR3 is 15 residues. Germline-derived CDR1 and CDR2 are SGDLS and YYNGEE. This CDR3 reads CASSTTSGGLNEQYF.

The rearrangement links TRBV5-1 to TRBJ2-5. The length of the CDR3 is 13 residues. Germline V gene sequence: CDR1 SGHRS, CDR2 YFSETQ. The CDR3 reads CASSPHEQETQYF.

This sequence joins TRBV18 and TRBJ2-5; TCRdb selects TRBD1, and the lack of DNA leaves this call unchecked. The germline CDR1 and CDR2 sequences are KGHSH and LQKENI. This CDR3 comprises 17 residues. The CDR3 loop reads CASSPNKGQGWGETQYF.